These T cell receptor beta chains were read from a single sample in a study of cytomegalovirus exposure and HLA in healthy donors. The table came from immunoSEQ multiplex PCR; TCRdb's copy has only in-frame clones and leaves some out. Of about 120,000 clones listed, around 85% are singletons. Sequencing was carried out using PBMCs. The receptors were gathered from a man between 18 and 35 years old in good health and CMV-seropositive. CDR3s include the opening cysteine and the closing phenylalanine or tryptophan. The D gene is left open where the match is weak. The size of a clone is reported for some rows only, either as once, few or many, or as a class for expanded clones.

v_gene,abundance,d_gene,j_gene,CDR3aa,CDR3nt
TRBV7-2,-,-,TRBJ1-2,CASTRGLPEDYGYTF,TGTGCCAGCACCCGGGGTCTCCCGGAGGACTATGGCTACACCTTC
TRBV11-2,-,TRBD1,TRBJ2-2,CASRLTGSGTGELFF,TGTGCCAGCAGACTGACAGGGAGTGGCACCGGGGAGCTGTTTTTT
TRBV2,-,-,TRBJ1-2,CASRNADGYTF,TGTGCCAGCAGAAACGCAGATGGCTACACCTTC
TRBV18,-,TRBD2,TRBJ2-1,CASSPIQRGGRNEQFF,TGTGCCAGCTCACCAATTCAGCGGGGGGGCCGCAATGAGCAGTTCTTC
TRBV7-2,-,TRBD1,TRBJ1-2,CASSLASGQNNYGYTF,TGTGCCAGCAGCTTAGCCTCGGGACAGAATAACTATGGCTACACCTTC
TRBV2,-,TRBD1,TRBJ2-3,CASSVGTVRTDTQYF,TGTGCCAGCAGTGTTGGGACAGTGCGCACAGATACGCAGTATTTT
TRBV14,-,-,TRBJ2-1,CASSLTGGTVSYNEQFF,TGTGCCAGCAGCCTTACTGGCGGGACAGTGAGCTACAATGAGCAGTTCTTC
TRBV7-5,-,-,TRBJ2-3,CVRSLSPGGPTDTQYF,TGTGTCAGAAGCTTATCCCCGGGGGGGCCCACAGATACGCAGTATTTT
TRBV5-1,-,TRBD1,TRBJ1-5,CASSTDGQVNQPQHF,TGCGCCAGCAGCACAGACGGACAGGTCAATCAGCCCCAGCATTTT
TRBV19,once,-,TRBJ1-2,CASSPGGQIHYGYTF,TGTGCCAGTAGCCCTGGTGGACAGATTCACTATGGCTACACCTTC
TRBV27,-,-,TRBJ2-7,CASSLSRGTYEQYF,TGTGCCAGCAGTTTATCCAGGGGAACCTACGAGCAGTACTTC
TRBV4-2,-,TRBD1,TRBJ2-6,CASSQEQGAGANVLTF,TGTGCCAGCAGCCAAGAACAGGGGGCTGGGGCCAACGTCCTGACTTTC
TRBV2,-,-,TRBJ2-1,CASNPQGNEQFF,TGTGCCAGTAACCCACAGGGCAATGAGCAGTTCTTC
TRBV29-1,few,-,TRBJ1-2,CSVVGYGAYGYTF,TGCAGCGTGGTAGGGTATGGGGCCTATGGCTACACCTTC
TRBV27,-,-,TRBJ2-3,CASSFRGGAITDTQYF,TGTGCCAGCAGTTTTAGGGGGGGGGCGATCACAGATACGCAGTATTTT
TRBV2,-,-,TRBJ2-5,CASSEVRGEGQYF,TGTGCCAGCAGTGAAGTCAGGGGAGAAGGCCAGTACTTC
TRBV9,-,-,TRBJ2-1,CASSPPGGVSYNEQFF,TGTGCCAGCAGCCCTCCGGGCGGGGTTAGTTACAATGAGCAGTTCTTC
TRBV11-2,-,-,TRBJ2-7,CASSFSLDEQYF,TGTGCCAGCAGCTTTTCCCTCGACGAGCAGTACTTC
TRBV29-1,-,-,TRBJ1-4,CSALVANEKLFF,TGCAGCGCCTTAGTTGCAAATGAAAAACTGTTTTTT
TRBV2,-,-,TRBJ2-7,CASRGNEQYF,TGTGCCAGCAGGGGCAACGAGCAGTACTTC
TRBV10-2,-,-,TRBJ1-2,CASSLDNLYGYTF,TGCGCCAGCAGCTTGGACAACCTCTATGGCTACACCTTC
TRBV6-5,-,TRBD2,TRBJ2-3,CASSYGGGALTQYF,TGTGCCAGCAGTTACGGCGGGGGGGCCCTTACGCAGTATTTT
TRBV5-6,-,TRBD1,TRBJ2-3,CASSLEQGSLPTDTQYF,TGTGCCAGCAGCTTGGAACAGGGGTCACTACCCACAGATACGCAGTATTTT
TRBV16,-,-,TRBJ1-4,CASSQFPGKGNEKLFF,TGTGCCAGCAGCCAATTCCCGGGGAAGGGAAATGAAAAACTGTTTTTT
TRBV6-4,few,-,TRBJ2-3,CASSRDSTDTQYF,TGTGCCAGCAGTCGGGACTCCACAGATACGCAGTATTTT
TRBV19,-,-,TRBJ1-3,CASSIDPVWASGNTIYF,TGTGCCAGTAGTATCGATCCAGTTTGGGCGTCTGGAAACACCATATATTTT
TRBV2,-,TRBD1,TRBJ1-2,CASRTDRGLGGYTF,TGTGCCAGCAGGACTGACAGGGGGCTGGGAGGCTACACCTTC
TRBV2,-,TRBD1,TRBJ2-7,CASSVDRGSYEQYF,TGTGCCAGCAGTGTGGACAGGGGGTCCTACGAGCAGTACTTC
TRBV6-1,once,-,TRBJ1-6,CASSEKEGLYNSPLHF,TGTGCCAGCAGTGAAAAGGAGGGGCTGTATAATTCACCCCTCCACTTT
TRBV5-1,-,TRBD1,TRBJ2-3,CASSSQTQGGRDTQYF,TGCGCCAGCAGCTCACAAACACAGGGGGGTAGAGATACGCAGTATTTT
TRBV19,-,TRBD1,TRBJ2-5,CASRPDRGLQETQYF,TGTGCCAGTAGACCGGACAGGGGCCTCCAAGAGACCCAGTACTTC
TRBV19,-,-,TRBJ1-6,CAPPDGGARLPNSPLHF,TGTGCCCCACCAGACGGGGGGGCGCGATTGCCCAACTCACCCCTCCACTTT
TRBV11-2,-,-,TRBJ2-3,CASSALVADTQYF,TGTGCCAGCAGCGCACTAGTCGCAGATACGCAGTATTTT
TRBV20-1,-,-,TRBJ2-3,CSAGSADTQYF,TGCAGTGCCGGCAGCGCCGATACGCAGTATTTT
TRBV4-1,-,TRBD2,TRBJ2-7,CASSQALAGDTYEQYF,TGCGCCAGCAGCCAAGCACTAGCGGGGGATACCTACGAGCAGTACTTC
TRBV19,-,-,TRBJ1-5,CASSIGRQYSNQPQHF,TGTGCCAGTAGTATCGGCCGACAATATAGCAATCAGCCCCAGCATTTT
TRBV2,-,-,TRBJ1-3,CASSEGGEGSSGNTIYF,TGTGCCAGCAGTGAAGGCGGTGAGGGTAGCTCTGGAAACACCATATATTTT
TRBV10-2,-,-,TRBJ1-2,CASSEIGAGGNYGYTF,TGCGCCAGCAGTGAGATAGGGGCCGGGGGTAACTATGGCTACACCTTC
TRBV19,-,-,TRBJ1-1,CASYSYGRGGNTEAFF,TGTGCCAGTTACAGCTATGGGAGGGGAGGAAACACTGAAGCTTTCTTT
TRBV28,-,-,TRBJ2-7,CASGLKYEQYF,TGTGCCAGCGGCCTCAAATACGAGCAGTACTTC
TRBV29-1,once,TRBD1,TRBJ1-3,CSVEVRDRVIPSGNTIYF,TGCAGCGTTGAAGTCCGGGACAGGGTCATCCCCTCTGGAAACACCATATATTTT
TRBV10-3,-,-,TRBJ2-7,CAISVPTREQYF,TGTGCCATCAGTGTTCCTACTCGCGAGCAGTACTTC
TRBV5-1,-,-,TRBJ2-5,CASRQGKETQYF,TGCGCCAGCAGGCAGGGGAAGGAGACCCAGTACTTC
TRBV6-4,-,-,TRBJ2-3,CASSDGRGDVDTQYF,TGTGCCAGCAGTGACGGGCGGGGCGACGTAGATACGCAGTATTTT
TRBV4-2,-,TRBD1,TRBJ1-5,CASSLLGQGGDQPQHF,TGTGCCAGCAGCCTTCTGGGACAGGGAGGGGATCAGCCCCAGCATTTT
TRBV2,-,-,TRBJ1-1,CASSEQGLGTEAFF,TGTGCCAGCAGTGAGCAGGGGCTGGGCACTGAAGCTTTCTTT
TRBV5-6,-,TRBD2,TRBJ2-1,CASSISGGPYNEQFF,TGTGCCAGCAGCATTAGCGGGGGCCCCTACAATGAGCAGTTCTTC
TRBV6-5,-,-,TRBJ2-5,CASSYTQEVSGETQYF,TGTGCCAGCAGTTACACCCAGGAAGTTTCAGGGGAGACCCAGTACTTC
TRBV6-6,-,TRBD1,TRBJ1-1,CASSYRTGSEAFF,TGTGCCAGCAGTTACAGGACAGGCTCGGAGGCTTTCTTT
TRBV5-8,-,-,TRBJ1-1,CASSGTGRRAEAFF,TGTGCCAGCAGCGGAACCGGGAGACGAGCTGAAGCTTTCTTT
TRBV29-1,-,TRBD1,TRBJ1-1,CSLLAPDRVTEAFF,TGCAGCCTCCTCGCCCCGGACAGGGTCACTGAAGCTTTCTTT
TRBV19,-,-,TRBJ2-2,CATRQVGNTGELFF,TGTGCCACACGACAGGTGGGGAACACCGGGGAGCTGTTTTTT
TRBV4-1,-,TRBD2,TRBJ2-1,CASASGGAYNEQFF,TGCGCCAGCGCAAGCGGGGGCGCATACAATGAGCAGTTCTTC
TRBV4-1,-,-,TRBJ1-1,CASSQEVRRMNTEAFF,TGCGCCAGCAGCCAAGAAGTTCGCAGGATGAACACTGAAGCTTTCTTT
TRBV28,-,-,TRBJ1-1,CASSFSAGTEAFF,TGTGCCAGCAGTTTTTCGGCAGGCACTGAAGCTTTCTTT